This TCR beta chain was observed in a study of blood T cell repertoires in COVID-19. About the study: Sample material is recorded as cDNA or gDNA derived from T cells, B-cell-depleted T cells, or PBMCs.

Per the study methods: It was from reference gene primer amplification that nucleated cell counts were estimated. Assay used: immunoSEQ multiplex PCR; TCRdb lists only in-frame clones, some missing. That table furnishes V, J and clone size, whereas the DNA furnished D and trimming. In the table there are some 110,000 clones, approximately 85% of which are singletons. This CDR3 has 17 amino acids. In germline, CDR1 is SNHLY, CDR2 FYNNEI. Germline trimming cut 5 bases from V and 5 bases from J; bases unmatched to any gene: 15. The chain couples TRBV2 to TRBJ2-1, with 7 positions matching TRBD2. Sequenced material: peripheral blood. The source is a woman of 80 years or more with COVID-19, enrolled during active disease. Here the CDR3 DNA reads TGTGCCAGCAGTCCCGCGGGAGCACAGCCCACACACAATGAGCAGTTCTTC. Encoded protein: CASSPAGAQPTHNEQFF.